A selection of T cell receptor beta chains follows, all from one sample in a study of identical twins. Each CDR3 protein gets one entry after TCRdb re-called the 5' RACE reads with MiXCR. This sample carries approximately 690,000 distinct CDR3 sequences, around 6% of them seen once, and the ten largest clones take approximately 2%. The sample was naive T cells sorted from blood. The receptor source for this set is a man younger than 30 in good health. Both conserved end residues are part of each CDR3. Each record gives: J gene, clone size, V gene, D gene, CDR3 protein, CDR3 DNA. D genes are given only for firm matches. Size is omitted from some rows. Given values are once, few, many or a class for expanded clones.

j_call: TRBJ2-7
clone_size: many
v_call: TRBV7-8
d_call: TRBD2
cdr3_aa: CASSPTSGEFYEQYF
cdr3_nt: TGTGCCAGCAGCCCGACTAGCGGGGAGTTCTACGAGCAGTACTTC

j_call: TRBJ1-2
clone_size: -
v_call: TRBV19
d_call: -
cdr3_aa: CASSMDYRAGYTF
cdr3_nt: TGTGCCAGTAGTATGGATTACAGGGCTGGCTACACCTTC

j_call: TRBJ1-3
clone_size: few
v_call: TRBV7-2
d_call: -
cdr3_aa: CASSLAASRVSGNTIYF
cdr3_nt: TGTGCCAGCAGCTTAGCGGCTTCCAGGGTCTCTGGAAACACCATATATTTT

j_call: TRBJ1-5
clone_size: many
v_call: TRBV3-1
d_call: TRBD1
cdr3_aa: CASSQDRLINQPQHF
cdr3_nt: TGTGCCAGCAGCCAGGACAGGTTGATCAATCAGCCCCAGCATTTT

j_call: TRBJ2-7
clone_size: few
v_call: TRBV5-1
d_call: TRBD1
cdr3_aa: CASSLTGQGSYEQYF
cdr3_nt: TGCGCCAGCAGCTTGACGGGACAGGGGTCCTACGAGCAGTACTTC

j_call: TRBJ2-1
clone_size: -
v_call: TRBV7-8
d_call: TRBD2
cdr3_aa: CASSLPREGPLNEQFF
cdr3_nt: TGTGCCAGCAGCTTACCCCGGGAGGGCCCGTTAAATGAGCAGTTCTTC

j_call: TRBJ1-4
clone_size: few
v_call: TRBV7-9
d_call: -
cdr3_aa: CASSLVPPWDEKLFF
cdr3_nt: TGTGCCAGCAGCTTAGTGCCACCGTGGGATGAAAAACTGTTTTTT

j_call: TRBJ2-1
clone_size: many
v_call: TRBV7-8
d_call: TRBD1
cdr3_aa: CASSFGQGPYNEQFF
cdr3_nt: TGTGCCAGCAGCTTCGGACAGGGTCCTTACAATGAGCAGTTCTTC

j_call: TRBJ2-1
clone_size: many
v_call: TRBV20-1
d_call: TRBD2
cdr3_aa: CSASAGGRASNEQFF
cdr3_nt: TGCAGTGCTAGCGCAGGCGGGAGGGCTAGTAATGAGCAGTTCTTC

j_call: TRBJ2-3
clone_size: -
v_call: TRBV6-2/TRBV6-3
d_call: TRBD2
cdr3_aa: CASDPGGWRRKTDTQYF
cdr3_nt: TGTGCCAGCGATCCGGGGGGGTGGAGACGGAAAACAGATACGCAGTATTTT

j_call: TRBJ2-3
clone_size: many
v_call: TRBV7-2
d_call: -
cdr3_aa: CASSLASLARDTQYF
cdr3_nt: TGTGCCAGCAGCTTAGCAAGCCTAGCGCGAGATACGCAGTATTTT

j_call: TRBJ1-2
clone_size: many
v_call: TRBV10-3
d_call: TRBD1
cdr3_aa: CAIRDLYRGEANYGYTF
cdr3_nt: TGTGCCATCAGGGACCTTTACAGGGGGGAAGCTAACTATGGCTACACCTTC

j_call: TRBJ2-1
clone_size: many
v_call: TRBV29-1
d_call: TRBD2
cdr3_aa: CSATPLAGDSYNEQFF
cdr3_nt: TGCAGCGCCACACCACTAGCGGGAGACTCCTACAATGAGCAGTTCTTC

j_call: TRBJ1-2
clone_size: -
v_call: TRBV5-5
d_call: -
cdr3_aa: CASSPGTMGYGYTF
cdr3_nt: TGTGCCAGCAGCCCGGGGACGATGGGGTATGGCTACACCTTC

j_call: TRBJ2-1
clone_size: many
v_call: TRBV24-1
d_call: TRBD1
cdr3_aa: CATSDPGQGLNEQFF
cdr3_nt: TGTGCCACCAGTGACCCGGGACAGGGTTTAAATGAGCAGTTCTTC

j_call: TRBJ2-7
clone_size: few
v_call: TRBV3-1
d_call: TRBD2
cdr3_aa: CASSQDLAVPYEQYF
cdr3_nt: TGTGCCAGCAGCCAAGATCTAGCGGTCCCCTACGAGCAGTACTTC